This T cell receptor beta chain was sequenced in a study of vaccination effects on CD4 cells after COVID-19 (dated by TCRdb to between 2020 and 2023). For the wider study: Two doses of either the BNT162b2 or the mRNA-1273 mRNA SARS-CoV-2 vaccine were administered to participants. SARS-CoV-2 spike-specific CD4+ TCR repertoires from before and after mRNA vaccination were compared in COVID-19 convalescent patients and in infection-naive vaccine recipients. The full study included 9 to 10 COVID-19 convalescent patients and a few SARS-CoV-2-naive healthy vaccine recipients. In the study, cultures from other donors were sequenced using the Oncomine TCR Beta short-read assay on an Illumina iSeq 100. Overall study results and their limits: Marked clonal contraction was observed in both infection-induced and vaccine-induced clones at late post-vaccination timepoints, consistent with waning T cell responses. In healthy vaccine recipients, vaccine-induced clones were almost all SARS-CoV-2 mono-reactive, with only 1 of 255 cross-reactive with common cold coronaviruses. The study was limited by a small number of convalescent patients, and early post-infection timepoints were lacking.

Turning to this clone: Its recognized antigen is unknown. The sample holds no much larger clone one base away, and base qualities are not on file.

In the ViraFEST assay, PBMC were stimulated with viral peptide pools, and antigen-specific CD4+ T cell clonotypes were then identified by expansion using TCR sequencing. After about 10 days of culture, CD4+ T cells were isolated with the EasySep CD4+ T cell isolation kit. The absence of prior SARS-CoV-2 infection in healthy vaccine recipients was confirmed by negative nucleocapsid antibodies before and after vaccination. Some 1.9 million PBMC per well were cultured with about 10 ug/ml peptides in IMDM containing roughly 5% human AB serum, about 9 IU/ml IL-2 and gentamicin. On days 3 and 7, half of the culture medium was replaced with fresh IL-2-containing medium. Unless noted otherwise, every peptide stimulation condition was grown in triplicate wells. PBMC were separated from whole blood using Ficoll-Paque Plus gradient centrifugation and were then either cryopreserved at -140C or used fresh. Overlapping peptide pools spanned the spike proteins of SARS-CoV-2 and the common cold coronaviruses HCoV-NL63, HCoV-OC43 and HCoV-229E. The QIAamp micro DNA kit was used to extract genomic DNA from the cultured CD4+ T cells.

Library generation was performed with the immunoSEQ multiplex PCR assay. DNA from the cultured, isolated CD4+ T cells was subjected to TCR beta CDR3 sequencing. As for the authors' bioinformatics: Non-productive TCR sequences were removed, reads were trimmed to the CDR3 region, and CDR3s of at least 7 amino acids were retained. The MANAFEST web app was used to identify antigen-specific clonotypes by comparing expansion in peptide wells with expansion in reference cultures. To count as positive, a clone had to show expansion at FDR<0.05 compared with the reference and with all other wells, an odds ratio above 5, and a frequency above 0.1% in two replicate wells. Cross-reactive clonotypes were defined as significantly expanded in SARS-CoV-2 spike wells and in at least one common cold coronavirus spike condition. Levenshtein distance calculated with the stringdist R package was used to assess CDR3 similarity, and unrooted trees were constructed with ape in R 3.6.1. TCRdb re-hosts the immuneACCESS table, in-frame sequences only. Its copies lack some clones; in the studies checked, an unresolved V gene accounts for under half of them, and the cause for the rest is not known. V, J and clone size were drawn from that table, and D and trimming were deduced from the DNA. A total of about 22,000 clones appear in this sample, roughly 80% of them only once. The top ten hold approximately 19% of the sample.

The CDR3, from cysteine to phenylalanine, totals 12 residues. Left in the record is the CDR3 DNA by itself, 36 bases read in frame from the first base. A distance of 12 bases separates the germline ends of V and J, which lose 6 bases and 7 bases respectively. The germline V gene encodes CDR1 ENHRY and CDR2 SYGVKD. The sequenced sample was CD4+ T cells from PBMCs cultured with HCoV-NL63 spike peptides, obtained before COVID-19 vaccination. The sample's cell subset or site label, in plain terms: HCoV-NL63 spike overlapping peptide pool stimulation. The receptor was isolated from a human donor who received a COVID-19 vaccine. This sequence uses TRBV10-3 and TRBJ1-1; the D gene cannot be named for sure. Read as DNA, the sequence is TGTGCCATCAGATCCGCGATTCGTGAAGCTTTCTTT. This encodes CAIRSAIREAFF.